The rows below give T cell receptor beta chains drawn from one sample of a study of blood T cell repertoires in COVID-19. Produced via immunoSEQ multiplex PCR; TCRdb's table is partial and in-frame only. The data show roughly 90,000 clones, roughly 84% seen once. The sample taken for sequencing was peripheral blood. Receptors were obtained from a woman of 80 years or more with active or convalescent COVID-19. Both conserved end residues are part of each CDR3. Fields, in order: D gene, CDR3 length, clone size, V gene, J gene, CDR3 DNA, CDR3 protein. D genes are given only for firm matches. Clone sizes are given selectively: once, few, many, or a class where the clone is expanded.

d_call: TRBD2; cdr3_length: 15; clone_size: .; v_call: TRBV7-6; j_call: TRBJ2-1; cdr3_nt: TGTGCCAGCAGCCCTTACGGGCTAGCGGACAATGAGCAGTTCTTC; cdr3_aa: CASSPYGLADNEQFF
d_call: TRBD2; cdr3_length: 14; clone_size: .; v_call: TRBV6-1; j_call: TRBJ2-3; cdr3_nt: TGTGCCAGCAGTGAAGGACTAGCTGCGGATACGCAGTATTTT; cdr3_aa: CASSEGLAADTQYF
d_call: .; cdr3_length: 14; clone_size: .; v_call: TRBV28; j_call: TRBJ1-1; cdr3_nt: TGTGCCAGCAGTTTACCTCAGGAGAACACTGAAGCTTTCTTT; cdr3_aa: CASSLPQENTEAFF
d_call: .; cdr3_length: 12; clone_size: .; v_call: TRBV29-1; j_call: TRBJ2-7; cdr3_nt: TGCAGCGCCCGGACTACGTTCTACGAGCAGTACTTC; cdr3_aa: CSARTTFYEQYF
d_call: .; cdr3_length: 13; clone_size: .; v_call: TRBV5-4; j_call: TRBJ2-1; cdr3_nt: TGTGCCAGCAGCTTGGCCGGTCCCAATGAGCAGTTCTTC; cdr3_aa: CASSLAGPNEQFF
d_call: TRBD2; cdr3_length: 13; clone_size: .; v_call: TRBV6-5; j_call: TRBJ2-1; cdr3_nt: TGTGCCAGCGACGGGACTAAGTACAATGAGCAGTTCTTC; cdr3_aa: CASDGTKYNEQFF
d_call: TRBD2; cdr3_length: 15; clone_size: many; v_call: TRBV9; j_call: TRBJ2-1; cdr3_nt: TGTGCCAGCAGCGTAGATAGCGGGAGTATCAATGAGCAGTTCTTC; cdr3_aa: CASSVDSGSINEQFF
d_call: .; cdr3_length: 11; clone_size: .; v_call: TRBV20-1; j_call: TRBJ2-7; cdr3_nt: TGCAGTGCTAGCATCGGAGGCGAGCAGTACTTC; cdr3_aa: CSASIGGEQYF
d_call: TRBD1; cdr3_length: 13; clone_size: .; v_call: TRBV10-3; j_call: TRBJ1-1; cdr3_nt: TGTGCCATCAGTGAGTCTTTGGGACAGGGGTCTTTCTTT; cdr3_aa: CAISESLGQGSFF
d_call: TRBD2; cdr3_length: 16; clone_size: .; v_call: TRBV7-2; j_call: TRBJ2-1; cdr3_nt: TGTGCCAGCAGCTTAGGACTAGCGGGGGGCCGGAATGAGCAGTTCTTC; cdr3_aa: CASSLGLAGGRNEQFF
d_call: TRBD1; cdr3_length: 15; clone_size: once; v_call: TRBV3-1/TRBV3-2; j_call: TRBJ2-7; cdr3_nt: TGTGCCAGCAGCCAAGACTTTGCGACAGGGAGCGGGCAGTACTTC; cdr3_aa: CASSQDFATGSGQYF
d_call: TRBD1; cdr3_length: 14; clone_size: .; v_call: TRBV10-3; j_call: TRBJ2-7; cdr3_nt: TGTGCCATCAGTCGTGGACAGGGCTCCTACGAGCAGTACTTC; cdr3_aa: CAISRGQGSYEQYF
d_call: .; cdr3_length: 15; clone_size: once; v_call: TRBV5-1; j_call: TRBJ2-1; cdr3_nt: TGCGCCAGCAGCTTGGAGGGCCAGGGGAACAATGAGCAGTTCTTC; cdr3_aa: CASSLEGQGNNEQFF
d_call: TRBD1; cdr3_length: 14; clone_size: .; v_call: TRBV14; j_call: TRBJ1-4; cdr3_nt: TGTGCCAGCAGGGGCCGGGACAGGAATGAAAAACTGTTTTTT; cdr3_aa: CASRGRDRNEKLFF
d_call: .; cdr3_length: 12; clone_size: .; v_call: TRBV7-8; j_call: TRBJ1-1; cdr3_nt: TGTGCCAGCAGCTTACAGGGATACGAAGCTTTCTTT; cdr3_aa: CASSLQGYEAFF
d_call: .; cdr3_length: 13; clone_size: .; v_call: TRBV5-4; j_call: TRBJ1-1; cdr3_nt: TGTGCCAGCAGCTTGGGGGGAGCCACTGAAGCTTTCTTT; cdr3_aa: CASSLGGATEAFF
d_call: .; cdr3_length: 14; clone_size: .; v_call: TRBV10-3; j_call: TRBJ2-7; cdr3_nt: TGTGCCATCAGTGAGGACATTCGAACCTACGAGCAGTACTTC; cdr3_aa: CAISEDIRTYEQYF
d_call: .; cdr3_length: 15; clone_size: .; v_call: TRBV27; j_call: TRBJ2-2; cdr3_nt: TGTGCCAGCAGCCACCGAGGGCTAGTAACCGGGGAGCTGTTTTTT; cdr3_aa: CASSHRGLVTGELFF
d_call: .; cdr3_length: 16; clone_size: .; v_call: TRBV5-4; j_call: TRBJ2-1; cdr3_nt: TGTGCCAGCAGCTTGGCAGCGGGCAGCTCCTACAATGAGCAGTTCTTC; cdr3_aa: CASSLAAGSSYNEQFF
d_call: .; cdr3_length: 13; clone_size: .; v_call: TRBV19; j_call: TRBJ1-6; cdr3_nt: TGTGCCAGTAGTGGGGGACTTAATTCACCCCTCCACTTT; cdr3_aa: CASSGGLNSPLHF
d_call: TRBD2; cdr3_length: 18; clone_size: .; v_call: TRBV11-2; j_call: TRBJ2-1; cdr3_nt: TGTGCCAGCAGCACCAGGGGACTAGCCCCGAGCTCCTACAATGAGCAGTTCTTC; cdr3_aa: CASSTRGLAPSSYNEQFF
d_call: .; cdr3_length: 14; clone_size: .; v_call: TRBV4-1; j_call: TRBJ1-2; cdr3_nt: TGCGCCAGCAGCCAAGAAATAGAGGGCTATGGCTACACCTTC; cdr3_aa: CASSQEIEGYGYTF
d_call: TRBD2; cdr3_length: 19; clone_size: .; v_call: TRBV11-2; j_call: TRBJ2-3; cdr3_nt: TGTGCCAGCAGCTTAGGGGTTAGCGGGAGGGCCGAGAGCACAGATACGCAGTATTTT; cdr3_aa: CASSLGVSGRAESTDTQYF
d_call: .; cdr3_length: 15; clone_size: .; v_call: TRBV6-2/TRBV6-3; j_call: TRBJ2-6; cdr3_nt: TGTGCCAGCAGTTACGGCGGGCTTGGGGCCAACGTCCTGACTTTC; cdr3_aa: CASSYGGLGANVLTF
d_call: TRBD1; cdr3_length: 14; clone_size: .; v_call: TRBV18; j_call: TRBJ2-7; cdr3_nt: TGTGCCAGCTTTCGGGGGACAGGGGACTACGAGCAGTACTTC; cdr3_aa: CASFRGTGDYEQYF
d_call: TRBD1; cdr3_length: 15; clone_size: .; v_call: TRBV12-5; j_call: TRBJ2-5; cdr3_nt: TGTGCTAGTGCCCCTGGACAGGGGGGAGGAGAGACCCAGTACTTC; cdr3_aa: CASAPGQGGGETQYF
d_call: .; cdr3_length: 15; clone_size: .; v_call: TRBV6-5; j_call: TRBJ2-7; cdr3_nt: TGTGCCTCGATCCGGGACAAGCGGGGTTCCTACGAGCAGTACTTC; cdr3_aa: CASIRDKRGSYEQYF
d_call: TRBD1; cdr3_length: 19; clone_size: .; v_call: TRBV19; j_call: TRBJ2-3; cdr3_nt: TGTGCCAGTAGTATAGCCCCAGGCGGGACAGGGGGGCGCACAGATACGCAGTATTTT; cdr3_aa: CASSIAPGGTGGRTDTQYF
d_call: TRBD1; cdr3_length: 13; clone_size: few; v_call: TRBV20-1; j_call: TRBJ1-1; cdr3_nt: TGCAGTGCTAGTGTGCAGGGGGACACTGAAGCTTTCTTT; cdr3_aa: CSASVQGDTEAFF
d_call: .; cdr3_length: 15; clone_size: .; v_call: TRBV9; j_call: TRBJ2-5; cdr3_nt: TGTGCCAGCAGCGTAGGGGCAGGTCGTGACGAGACCCAGTACTTC; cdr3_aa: CASSVGAGRDETQYF
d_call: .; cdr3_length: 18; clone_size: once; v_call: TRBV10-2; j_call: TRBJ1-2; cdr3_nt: TGCGCCAGCAGTGATGGAGGCCTCGGGAAGGTTTTGCACTATGGCTACACCTTC; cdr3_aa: CASSDGGLGKVLHYGYTF
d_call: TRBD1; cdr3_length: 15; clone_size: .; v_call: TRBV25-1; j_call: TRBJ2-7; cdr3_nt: TGTGCCAGCAGAGCGAACAGGGGGGTGTCGGCCGAGCAGTACTTC; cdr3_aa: CASRANRGVSAEQYF
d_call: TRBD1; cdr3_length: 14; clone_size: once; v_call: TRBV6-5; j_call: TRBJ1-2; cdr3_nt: TGTGTCAGCAGTTGGGACAGGGCAAACTATGGCTACACCTTC; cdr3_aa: CVSSWDRANYGYTF
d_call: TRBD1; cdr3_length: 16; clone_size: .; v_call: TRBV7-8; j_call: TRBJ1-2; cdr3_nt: TGTGCCAGCAGCTTAGTAGGACAGGGGAGAGTTCATGGCTACACCTTC; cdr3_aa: CASSLVGQGRVHGYTF
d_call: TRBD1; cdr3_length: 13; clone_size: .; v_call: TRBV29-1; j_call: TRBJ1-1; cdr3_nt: TGCAGTGGTATAGGACAGGTTAACACTGAAGCTTTCTTT; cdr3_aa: CSGIGQVNTEAFF
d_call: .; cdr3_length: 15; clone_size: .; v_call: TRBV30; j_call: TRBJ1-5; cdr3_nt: TGTGCCTGGAGTGGAGGACGGGGGGCGGATCAGCCCCAGCATTTT; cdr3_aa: CAWSGGRGADQPQHF
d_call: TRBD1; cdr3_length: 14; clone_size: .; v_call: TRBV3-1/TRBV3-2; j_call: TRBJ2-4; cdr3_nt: TGTGCCAGCAGACCGGGACAGGGGGGGAGCATTCAGTACTTC; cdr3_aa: CASRPGQGGSIQYF
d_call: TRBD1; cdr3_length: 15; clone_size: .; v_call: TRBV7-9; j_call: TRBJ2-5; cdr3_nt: TGTGCCAGCAGCTTGCCTACAGGGGGCGCAGAGACCCAGTACTTC; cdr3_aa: CASSLPTGGAETQYF
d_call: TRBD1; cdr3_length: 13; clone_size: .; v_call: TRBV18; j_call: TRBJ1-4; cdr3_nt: TGTGCCAGCTCACAGGGGGCGGATGAAAAACTGTTTTTT; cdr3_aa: CASSQGADEKLFF
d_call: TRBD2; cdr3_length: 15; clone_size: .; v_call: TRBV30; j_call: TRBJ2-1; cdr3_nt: TGTGCCTGGGCCCGTCCGGGACTAGCGGACAATGAGCAGTTCTTC; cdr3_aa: CAWARPGLADNEQFF
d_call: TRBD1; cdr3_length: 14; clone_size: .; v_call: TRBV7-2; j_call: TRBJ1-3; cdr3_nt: TGTGCCAGCAGCGACGACAGGGGGGGAAACACCATATATTTT; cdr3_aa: CASSDDRGGNTIYF